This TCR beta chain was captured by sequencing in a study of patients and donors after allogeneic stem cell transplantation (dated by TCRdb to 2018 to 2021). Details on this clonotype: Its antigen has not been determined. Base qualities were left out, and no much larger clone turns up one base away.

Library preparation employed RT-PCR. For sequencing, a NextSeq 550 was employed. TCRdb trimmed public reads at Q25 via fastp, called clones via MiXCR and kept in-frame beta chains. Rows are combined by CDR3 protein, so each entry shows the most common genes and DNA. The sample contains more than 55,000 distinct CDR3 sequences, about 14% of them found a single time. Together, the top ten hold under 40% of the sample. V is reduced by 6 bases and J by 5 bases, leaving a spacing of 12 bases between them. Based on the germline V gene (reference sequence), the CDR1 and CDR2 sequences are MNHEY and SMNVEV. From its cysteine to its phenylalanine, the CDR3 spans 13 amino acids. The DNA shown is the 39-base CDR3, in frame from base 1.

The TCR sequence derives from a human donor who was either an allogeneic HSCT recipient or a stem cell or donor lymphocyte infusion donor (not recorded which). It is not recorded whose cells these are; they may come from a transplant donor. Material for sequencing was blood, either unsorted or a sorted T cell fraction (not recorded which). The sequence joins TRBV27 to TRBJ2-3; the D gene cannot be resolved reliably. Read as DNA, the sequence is TGTGCCAGCAGCTACCGACGGAAAGATACGCAGTATTTT. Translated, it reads CASSYRRKDTQYF.